These 9 T cell receptor beta chains were all obtained from the same sample, sequenced in a study of cytomegalovirus exposure and HLA in healthy donors. PCR primers comprised 60 Vbeta and 13 Jbeta primers. The data were produced by immunoSEQ multiplex PCR, yet TCRdb's version contains in-frame clones alone and is incomplete. Of tens of thousands of clones in the sample, roughly 82% were seen once. The sample comprised PBMCs. The receptor set was obtained from a young woman in good health and CMV-seropositive.

The chain links TRBV5-1 to TRBJ2-2, with D perhaps matching TRBD1 (6 bases). Trimming cost V 6 bases and J 6 bases, with 9 bases left between them. There are 12 residues in the CDR3. Germline assignment: CDR1 SGHRS and CDR2 YFSETQ. The CDR3 here is CASKPGAGELFF. The DNA of the CDR3 is TGCGCCAGCAAACCAGGGGCCGGGGAGCTGTTTTTT.

The chain couples TRBV6-1 to TRBJ2-1; 11 bases match TRBD2. The length of the CDR3 is 15 residues. The trim removed 2 bases at V and 5 bases at J, leaving 2 bases unmatched. Germline loops: CDR1 MNHNS, CDR2 SASEGT. This CDR3 is CASSELAGGHNEQFF. Written as DNA, the CDR3 is TGTGCCAGCAGTGAATTAGCGGGGGGGCACAATGAGCAGTTCTTC.

CDR3 sequence reads: CATTSGTSGYYEQYF. For the CDR3, the DNA is TGTGCCACAACATCCGGGACTAGCGGCTACTACGAGCAGTACTTC. The chain uses TRBV19 and TRBJ2-7, with 11 bases lining up with TRBD2. The CDR3 covers 15 residues. Per the germline V gene, CDR1 is LNHDA and CDR2 is SQIVND (reference sequence). V dropped 10 bases and J dropped 3; count of bases not matched to a gene: 11.

The chain has TRBV4-3 and TRBJ1-6; no reliable D call. From germline, CDR1 is LGHNA and CDR2 YSLEER. The CDR3 runs 14 residues. Trimming took 1 base from V and 6 from J, leaving 7 bases between them. CDR3 coding DNA: TGCGCCAGCAGCCAAGGGAGGACTAATTCACCCCTCCACTTT. This sequence encodes CASSQGRTNSPLHF.

V gene TRBV7-6 combines with J gene TRBJ2-7; TRBD2 might be the D (5 bases). The CDR3 extends over 13 amino acids. Trimming cost V 1 base and J 3 bases, with 7 bases left between them. The germline V gene has CDR1 SGHVS and CDR2 FNYEAQ. The DNA for the CDR3 is TGTGCCAGCAGCTTAGGTGCGGGCTACGAGCAGTACTTC. This sequence encodes CASSLGAGYEQYF.

The chain recombines TRBV5-1 with TRBJ2-1, with 9 bases lining up with TRBD2. Germline trimming cut 3 bases from V and 4 bases from J; bases unmatched to any gene: 8. CDR1 and CDR2 (germline): SGHRS, YFSETQ. The CDR3 spans 16 residues. In nucleotides, the CDR3 is TGCGCCAGCAGCTCTCAGACTAGCGGAGTTTACAATGAGCAGTTCTTC. Translated, it gives CASSSQTSGVYNEQFF. Using reference TRBV5-1 and TRBJ2-1 for the parts outside the CDR3, the full variable domain is KAGVTQTPRYLIKTRGQQVTLSCSPISGHRSVSWYQQTPGQGLQFLFEYFSETQRNKGNFPGRFSGRQFSNSRSEMNVSTLELGDSALYLCASSSQTSGVYNEQFFGPGTRLTVL.

This clone has just one count. This chain connects TRBV6-1 to TRBJ1-1; 7 nucleotides match TRBD1. Germline-derived CDR1 and CDR2 are MNHNS and SASEGT. CDR3 size: 13 residues. Trimming took 4 bases from V and 10 from J; bases not matched to a gene: 9. The CDR3 sequence: CASSGQGEGAAFF. The CDR3 nucleotides read TGTGCCAGCAGTGGACAGGGCGAAGGGGCAGCTTTCTTT.

This chain connects TRBV11-2 to TRBJ1-1; the D gene is possibly TRBD1 (5 bases). The CDR3 is made up of 13 amino acids. Germline lookup yields CDR1 SGHAT and CDR2 FQNNGV. Trimming took 1 base from V and 11 from J, leaving 14 bases between them. The CDR3 loop reads CASSLGTGVNAFF. The CDR3 DNA follows: TGTGCCAGCAGCTTAGGGACGGGGGTGAATGCTTTCTTT.

The genes are TRBV19 and TRBJ2-1; D may be TRBD2 (6 bases). Trimming took 4 bases from V and 0 from J, leaving 10 bases between them. The CDR3 length is 15 residues. Per the germline V gene, CDR1 is LNHDA and CDR2 is SQIVND (reference sequence). CDR3 DNA: TGTGCCAGTAGTACGGGACTCTACTCCTACAATGAGCAGTTCTTC. Protein: CASSTGLYSYNEQFF. Full variable domain (remainder filled in from reference TRBV19 and TRBJ2-1): DGGITQSPKYLFRKEGQNVTLSCEQNLNHDAMYWYRQDPGQGLRLIYYSQIVNDFQKGDIAEGYSVSREKKESFPLTVTSAQKNPTAFYLCASSTGLYSYNEQFFGPGTRLTVL.